The 15 T cell receptor beta chains reported below all come from one sample, sequenced in a study of T cell responses to AZD1222 COVID-19 vaccine. TCRdb's table, derived via immunoSEQ multiplex PCR, lists solely in-frame clones and lacks some. The table records around 140,000 clones, about 82% of them present only once. Sequenced material: peripheral blood, taken 28 days after the second AZD1222 dose. Every receptor here comes from an adult who received the AZD1222 COVID-19 vaccine.

V is TRBV18 and J is TRBJ1-4; D gene unclear. In germline, CDR1 is KGHSH, CDR2 LQKENI. The CDR3 runs to 14 residues. Trimming left V 3 bases short and J 7 bases short, with 12 bases between. The CDR3 loop is CASSPGRVGEKLFF. CDR3 bases: TGTGCCAGCTCACCCGGGAGGGTCGGTGAAAAACTGTTTTTT.

This clone was seen once. V is TRBV7-2 and J is TRBJ2-2, with a possible D match to TRBD1 (6 bases). The CDR3 is 15 residues long. V lost 6 bases to trimming and J lost 6 bases, with 17 bases between them. The V gene's germline CDR1 is SGHTA and CDR2 FQGNSA. As DNA, the CDR3 is TGTGCCAGCAGTTCAGGGACACCTGGTGCCGGGGAGCTGTTTTTT. This gives the protein CASSSGTPGAGELFF.

This clone was detected a few times. The chain is built from TRBV4-1 and TRBJ1-5, with a tentative D call TRBD1 (6 bases). The CDR3 consists of 16 residues. From germline, CDR1 is MGHRA and CDR2 YSYEKL. V lost 3 bases to trimming and J lost 3 bases, with 15 bases between them. The CDR3: CASSQAIWTVNQPQHF. In DNA, the CDR3 is TGCGCCAGCAGCCAGGCGATATGGACAGTCAATCAGCCCCAGCATTTT.

The chain couples TRBV24-1 to TRBJ2-4, with TRBD1 identical over 9 bases. CDR3 length: 20 amino acids. V lost 6 bases and J lost 0; bases outside the gene matches: 17. The V gene's germline CDR1 is KGHDR and CDR2 SFDVKD. Here the CDR3 reads CATSSDTGTGQPLAKNIQYF. CDR3 DNA: TGTGCCACCAGTTCAGACACCGGGACAGGGCAACCTCTAGCCAAAAACATTCAGTACTTC.

This clone was seen just once. The chain employs TRBV7-2 and TRBJ2-7, with 11 bases matching TRBD2. Germline values: CDR1 SGHTA, CDR2 FQGNSA. J lost 6 bases, V lost 4 bases, and 8 bases had no gene match. This CDR3 has 15 residues. The CDR3 is CASSSLSGGAGEQYF. CDR3 nucleotides: TGTGCCAGCAGCTCCCTTAGCGGGGGGGCGGGCGAGCAGTACTTC.

The V and J genes are TRBV10-1 and TRBJ2-7; maybe TRBD2 (6 bases). Germline V gene lookup returns CDR1 WNHNN and CDR2 SYGVQD (reference sequence). CDR3 length: 15 amino acids. V shed 6 bases and J shed 0 bases, with 15 bases lying between them. CDR3 DNA: TGCGCCAGCAGCTCCGGGACTTCTAGCTCCTACGAGCAGTACTTC. It encodes CASSSGTSSSYEQYF.

The chain combines TRBV10-3 with TRBJ2-7; 8 bases align to TRBD2. V lost 4 bases, J lost 2 bases, and 7 bases stayed unmatched. This CDR3 comprises 15 residues. Germline CDR1 is ENHRY and CDR2 is SYGVKD. The CDR3 loop reads CAISVGGSGAYEQYF. CDR3 DNA: TGTGCCATCAGTGTCGGGGGTAGCGGGGCCTACGAGCAGTACTTC.

This chain joins TRBV9 and TRBJ1-2, with TRBD1 matching 10 bases. V shed 2 bases and J 8 bases; nucleotides not matched to a gene: 12. The CDR3 consists of 16 residues. Germline CDR1 and CDR2: SGDLS and YYNGEE. The CDR3 is CASSVNPGQGMLGYTF. In nucleotides, the CDR3 is TGTGCCAGCAGCGTTAACCCGGGACAGGGGATGTTAGGCTACACCTTC.

This rearrangement joins TRBV6-5 to TRBJ1-1; D ambiguous. Looked up from germline, CDR1 is MNHEY and CDR2 is SVGAGI. The CDR3 has 15 amino acids. Trimming stripped 0 bases from V and 4 bases from J, with 12 bases between. The CDR3 nucleotides read TGTGCCAGCAGTTACTCGAATTTGGTGGCCACTGAAGCTTTCTTT. Protein: CASSYSNLVATEAFF.

The chain combines TRBV2 with TRBJ1-1; 7 nucleotides agree with TRBD1. The CDR3 extends over 16 amino acids. V lost 3 bases and J lost 5; bases outside the gene matches: 12. Germline loops: CDR1 SNHLY, CDR2 FYNNEI. This CDR3 reads CASSEGPSRGRTEAFF. CDR3 in DNA: TGTGCCAGCAGTGAGGGCCCATCTAGGGGGCGGACTGAAGCTTTCTTT.

This chain uses TRBV5-1 with TRBJ2-6; 12 bases align to TRBD2. The CDR3 runs 17 residues. The V gene end was trimmed by 0 bases and the J gene end by 2 bases; junction bases not matched to a gene: 0. Germline CDR1 reads SGHRS; CDR2 reads YFSETQ. Written as DNA, the CDR3 is TGCGCCAGCAGCTTGGGACTAGCGGGAGCTGGGGCCAACGTCCTGACTTTC. Residues: CASSLGLAGAGANVLTF.

This chain connects TRBV10-3 to TRBJ1-5; weak D call: TRBD1 (5 bases). The V and J ends lost 8 bases and 1 base respectively, with 12 bases between them. Looked up from germline, CDR1 is ENHRY and CDR2 is SYGVKD. This CDR3 has 14 residues. DNA of the CDR3: TGTGCCATCGGGGGGGGGAGCAGCAATCAGCCCCAGCATTTT. Amino acids: CAIGGGSSNQPQHF.

This chain uses TRBV5-1 with TRBJ1-1; D uncertain. The CDR3 covers 15 residues. Trimming removed 4 bases from V and 1 base from J, with 14 bases in between. In germline, CDR1 is SGHRS, CDR2 YFSETQ. This CDR3 is CASSVTSGWNTEAFF. The CDR3 nucleotides are TGCGCCAGCAGCGTCACATCGGGGTGGAACACTGAAGCTTTCTTT. Together with reference TRBV5-1 and TRBJ1-1, the CDR3 gives the full variable domain: KAGVTQTPRYLIKTRGQQVTLSCSPISGHRSVSWYQQTPGQGLQFLFEYFSETQRNKGNFPGRFSGRQFSNSRSEMNVSTLELGDSALYLCASSVTSGWNTEAFFGQGTRLTVV.

The chain links TRBV28 to TRBJ2-1, with 7 bases matching TRBD2. There are 13 residues in the CDR3. The germline gives CDR1 MDHEN, CDR2 SYDVKM. Trimming took 7 bases from V and 8 from J; bases not matched to a gene: 8. Here the CDR3 reads CASNWGGIDEQFF. The CDR3 DNA is TGTGCCAGCAACTGGGGGGGGATCGATGAGCAGTTCTTC.

The gene calls are TRBV6-5 and TRBJ1-4; D is perhaps TRBD1 (6 bases). Germline V gene lookup returns CDR1 MNHEY and CDR2 SVGAGI. V lost 6 bases to trimming and J lost 7 bases, with 18 bases between them. The CDR3 is 15 amino acids. CDR3 nucleotides: TGTGCCAGCAGCGGGAGGGGGACAAAGGGTGAAAAACTGTTTTTT. Translation gives CASSGRGTKGEKLFF.